A selection of T cell receptor beta chains follows, all from one sample in a study of response to subunit inactivated influenza vaccine. In TCRdb, the RT-PCR reads were re-called with MiXCR into one record per CDR3 protein. This table holds approximately 500,000 distinct CDR3 sequences, 12% to 15% found once. The sample in question was PBMCs from blood, obtained about 13 days after vaccination. These receptors came from a man between 45 and 60 years old who received an inactivated influenza vaccine. Each CDR3 is given with its conserved first and last residue. D genes are given only for firm matches. Part of the rows lack a size; the others show once, few, many or a class for expanded clones.

>TRBV25-1|.|TRBJ1-1|.
TGTGCCAGCAGTGAAAGGGTAAGCGGCTACACTGAAGCTTTCTTT
CASSERVSGYTEAFF
>TRBV5-1|TRBD2|TRBJ2-2|.
TGCGCCAGCAGCTTGGCCGGGAGGCGTGGGACCGGGGAGCTGTTTTTT
CASSLAGRRGTGELFF
>TRBV7-2|.|TRBJ1-1|.
TGTGCCAGCAGCTTAGAGCGGCTTGGTGAAGCTTTCTTT
CASSLERLGEAFF
>TRBV14|.|TRBJ2-7|many
TGTGCCAGCAGCCACCTCTCCTACGAGCAGTACTTC
CASSHLSYEQYF
>TRBV24-1|TRBD1|TRBJ1-2|few
TGTGCCACCAGCGGGACAGGGCGAGGCTACACCTTC
CATSGTGRGYTF
>TRBV3-1|TRBD1|TRBJ2-5|few
TGTGCCAGCAGCCAACGGACAGGGGGAGAGACCCAGTACTTC
CASSQRTGGETQYF
>TRBV29-1|TRBD1|TRBJ2-1|.
TGCAGCGTTGGAAGCAGGGGGTACAATGAGCAGTTCTTC
CSVGSRGYNEQFF
>TRBV7-3|.|TRBJ1-1|few
TGTGCCAGCAGCGAGGGACGGAACACTGAAGCTTTCTTT
CASSEGRNTEAFF
>TRBV3-1|TRBD2|TRBJ2-3|few
TGTGCCAGCAGCCATAGACTAGCGGCCACAGATACGCAGTATTTT
CASSHRLAATDTQYF
>TRBV29-1|TRBD1|TRBJ1-3|.
TGCAGCGCAATAAACAGGGGTCGAAACACCATATATTTT
CSAINRGRNTIYF
>TRBV6-6|TRBD2|TRBJ2-1|many
TGTGCCAGCAGCCTGGGGGGACTAGAGAAAAATGAGCAGTTCTTC
CASSLGGLEKNEQFF
>TRBV3-1|.|TRBJ1-4|.
TGTGCCAGCAGCCAACTTCGTGAGAGATCAACTAATGAAAAACTGTTTTTT
CASSQLRERSTNEKLFF
>TRBV12-3/TRBV12-4|.|TRBJ1-2|.
TGTGCCAGCAGTACACAGGGTACGAGTGGCTACACCTTC
CASSTQGTSGYTF
>TRBV9|.|TRBJ2-4|few
TGTGCCAGCAGCTCTGGGGGACATCCAGAGGAAGGCATTCAGTACTTC
CASSSGGHPEEGIQYF
>TRBV10-3|TRBD2|TRBJ2-3|.
TGTGCCATCAGTGAGTGGCCTAGCGGGGGCCCCACAGATACGCAGTATTTT
CAISEWPSGGPTDTQYF
>TRBV4-3|.|TRBJ2-7|.
TGCGCCAGCAGCCGGGGGCTGGGAGGGGGGGCCTACGAGCAGTACTTC
CASSRGLGGGAYEQYF
>TRBV6-2/TRBV6-3|.|TRBJ2-2|few
TGTGCCAGCAGCTGGGCGCATAACACCGGGGAGCTGTTTTTT
CASSWAHNTGELFF
>TRBV14|.|TRBJ1-4|.
TGTGCCAGCAGTCACCTCGGGCCAAATGAAAAACTGTTTTTT
CASSHLGPNEKLFF
>TRBV7-9|.|TRBJ1-2|.
TGTGCCAGCATAAAAGGCAGGATACCGGTGCGGGTGGATGGCTACACCTTC
CASIKGRIPVRVDGYTF
>TRBV7-9|.|TRBJ1-5|.
TGTGCCAGCAGCCCTAACAAGAATCAGCCCCAGCATTTT
CASSPNKNQPQHF
>TRBV5-1|TRBD2|TRBJ2-7|.
TGCGCCAGCAGCCCGAAGGGTAGCGGGGGGCCTCCTTTCTTCTACGAGCAGTACTTC
CASSPKGSGGPPFFYEQYF
>TRBV28|TRBD2|TRBJ2-5|few
TGTGCCAGCAGAGTAGCGGGAGGCGAGACCCAGTACTTC
CASRVAGGETQYF
>TRBV5-5|.|TRBJ1-3|.
TGTGCCAGCAGCTTGTTCTCGATGGCAGCTGGAAACACCATATATTTT
CASSLFSMAAGNTIYF
>TRBV6-5|.|TRBJ1-3|.
TGTGCCAGCAGTTTCAGGGATGGAAACACCATATATTTT
CASSFRDGNTIYF
>TRBV5-1|.|TRBJ2-5|few
TGCGCCAGCAGCTTGGGGTCCAACCAAGAGACCCAGTACTTC
CASSLGSNQETQYF
>TRBV5-1|TRBD1|TRBJ2-1|few
TGCGCCAGCAGGAGACCGGGACAGGGATTCCCCAGTGAGCAGTTCTTC
CASRRPGQGFPSEQFF
>TRBV29-1|TRBD2|TRBJ2-3|few
TGCAGCGTTGATTATATAAGCGGGGGGGTCGCAGATACGCAGTATTTT
CSVDYISGGVADTQYF
>TRBV20-1|.|TRBJ2-5|many
TGCAGTGCTTCCATCAGGAAGACAGTGCAAGAGACCCAGTACTTC
CSASIRKTVQETQYF
>TRBV6-5|.|TRBJ2-5|.
TGTGCCAGCAGTTACTCTGGCCGATCGGAGACCCAGTACTTC
CASSYSGRSETQYF
>TRBV20-1|.|TRBJ2-4|.
TGCAGTGCTAGCGGTAGTCGGGGCAAAAACATTCAGTACTTC
CSASGSRGKNIQYF
>TRBV7-2|TRBD2|TRBJ2-3|few
TGTGCCAGCAGCCCTACTAGCGGTATCACAGATACGCAGTATTTT
CASSPTSGITDTQYF
>TRBV7-6|TRBD2|TRBJ2-5|many
TGTGCCAGCAGCCAAGATTCCCCTAGCGGGGGCGCGGAGACCCAGTACTTC
CASSQDSPSGGAETQYF
>TRBV6-1|.|TRBJ1-2|.
TGTGCCAGCAGTGCCGTATTGACGGCTAACTATGGCTACACCTTC
CASSAVLTANYGYTF
>TRBV12-3/TRBV12-4|.|TRBJ2-7|.
TGTGCCAGCAGCCAAGGGGGACACAGCGGGTACGAGCAGTACTTC
CASSQGGHSGYEQYF
>TRBV19|.|TRBJ2-7|.
TGTGCCAGTAGGGGAACCGGGCCCAGGAATTACTACGAGCAGTACTTC
CASRGTGPRNYYEQYF
>TRBV20-1|TRBD2|TRBJ2-7|few
TGCAGTGCTATGAGCGGGACTAGCAAGTACGAGCAGTACTTC
CSAMSGTSKYEQYF
>TRBV6-1|.|TRBJ2-6|.
TGTGCCAGCGCCGAAGACAGATACCTCTCTGGGGCCAACGTCCTGACTTTC
CASAEDRYLSGANVLTF
>TRBV6-2/TRBV6-3|.|TRBJ2-7|few
TGTGCCAGCAGTTATCAGGGTCTATACGAGCAGTACTTC
CASSYQGLYEQYF
>TRBV27|.|TRBJ2-2|few
TGTGCCAGCAGTGTTATGGGACACCGTACCGGGGAGCTGTTTTTT
CASSVMGHRTGELFF
>TRBV5-1|.|TRBJ2-2|.
TGCGCCAGCAGCTCCCGGACCGCAAACACCGGGGAGCTGTTTTTT
CASSSRTANTGELFF
>TRBV5-1|TRBD2|TRBJ2-2|.
TGCGCCAGCAGTGACCCGAGGGCTAGCGGGTGGAACACCGGGGAGCTGTTTTTT
CASSDPRASGWNTGELFF
>TRBV29-1|TRBD1|TRBJ2-2|many
TGCAGCGTTCGGCTCCGGACAGGGGCCGGGGAGCTGTTTTTT
CSVRLRTGAGELFF
>TRBV20-1|TRBD1|TRBJ2-1|few
TGCAGTGCCGGGTCGAAGGGGGCATCAAGTGAGCAGTTCTTC
CSAGSKGASSEQFF
>TRBV7-2|TRBD1|TRBJ2-7|.
TGTGCCAGCAGCTTAGCGGGACAGGGTTTAGCCGAGCAGTACTTC
CASSLAGQGLAEQYF
>TRBV4-2|.|TRBJ2-7|few
TGTGCCAGCAGCCAAGATTCGGCTAGCCCATCCTACGAGCAGTACTTC
CASSQDSASPSYEQYF
>TRBV5-1|.|TRBJ1-6|few
TGCGCCAGCAGCCTCAAGGAGTTTTCACCCCTCCACTTT
CASSLKEFSPLHF
>TRBV4-3|.|TRBJ1-2|.
TGCGCCAGCAGCCAAGAATCGGCGAAATCGCGCCCCCACTATGGCTACACCTTC
CASSQESAKSRPHYGYTF
>TRBV30|.|TRBJ1-5|few
TGTGCCTGGAGTGCCCAGGGGAATCAGCCCCAGCATTTT
CAWSAQGNQPQHF
>TRBV3-1|TRBD1|TRBJ1-1|many
TGTGCCAGCAGCCCTAGGGACAGGACCACTGAAGCTTTCTTT
CASSPRDRTTEAFF
>TRBV29-1|.|TRBJ1-2|few
TGCAGCACTACGTCTGGGGGCAGCGACTATGGCTACACCTTC
CSTTSGGSDYGYTF
>TRBV7-9|TRBD1|TRBJ2-5|few
TGTGCCAGCAGCTCCGGTGGACAGGGGGCCGAGACCCAGTACTTC
CASSSGGQGAETQYF
>TRBV7-7|.|TRBJ2-5|few
TGTGCCAGCAGCTTGGATATAGCCTTCACCGGATGGACCCAGTACTTC
CASSLDIAFTGWTQYF
>TRBV29-1|TRBD1|TRBJ2-7|many
TGCAGCGTAGCTGGGACAGCCAGCTCCTACGAGCAGTACTTC
CSVAGTASSYEQYF
>TRBV3-1|.|TRBJ2-5|once
TGTGCCAGCAGCCAAGAACTACAGGGTGGGGAGACCCAGTACTTC
CASSQELQGGETQYF
>TRBV10-3|.|TRBJ2-7|few
TGTGCCATCAGTGGCAGTAACCCCTACGAGCAGTACTTC
CAISGSNPYEQYF